This is a list of T cell receptor beta chains from one sample in a study of shared clonotypes between healthy human individuals. Assay: immunoSEQ multiplex PCR; the TCRdb copy retains only in-frame clones and omits some. The sample records 600,000 to 750,000 clones, 72% being singletons. Specimen: memory CD4+ T cells sorted from blood. The receptors derive from a woman under 40 in good health. Each CDR3 is given with its conserved first and last residue. Each record gives: V gene, J gene, clone size, D gene, CDR3 length, CDR3 DNA, CDR3 protein. A D gene is named only where the DNA matches it firmly. Size is omitted from some rows. Given values are once, few, many or a class for expanded clones.

>TRBV28|TRBJ1-2|NA|NA|12
TGTGCCAGCAGTTTAGGCGACTATGGCTACACCTTC
CASSLGDYGYTF
>TRBV28|TRBJ2-7|once|NA|14
TGTGCCAGCAGTCTTAAACTGGAAGGGGACGAGCAGTACTTC
CASSLKLEGDEQYF
>TRBV9|TRBJ2-7|NA|NA|11
TGTGCCAGCAGCGTAGATTACGAGCAGTACTTC
CASSVDYEQYF
>TRBV30|TRBJ1-6|NA|NA|15
TGTGCCTGGAGTGATGAAGGGATCGGAGGATCACCCCTCCACTTT
CAWSDEGIGGSPLHF
>TRBV5-4|TRBJ2-2|NA|TRBD2|15
TGTGCCAGCAGCTGGGGACTAGTTCAACCCGGGGAGCTGTTTTTT
CASSWGLVQPGELFF
>TRBV18|TRBJ2-1|NA|TRBD2|15
TGTGCCAGCTCACCGACTAGCGGGACGGGAAATGAGCAGTTCTTC
CASSPTSGTGNEQFF
>TRBV2|TRBJ1-1|few|TRBD1|14
TGTGCCACCACCCGGGACAGGGGACATCCTGAAGCTTTCTTT
CATTRDRGHPEAFF
>TRBV27|TRBJ2-6|NA|NA|17
TGTGCCAGCAGTCGGGGAGTTGGAGGGTCTGGGGCCAACGTCCTGACTTTC
CASSRGVGGSGANVLTF
>TRBV5-4|TRBJ1-5|NA|NA|14
TGTGCCAGCAGCTTGAAGGGTACGGATCAGCCCCAGCATTTT
CASSLKGTDQPQHF
>TRBV25-1|TRBJ2-2|few|TRBD1|15
TGTGCCAGCAGCGATGACAGGGGTGGGACCGGGGAGCTGTTTTTT
CASSDDRGGTGELFF
>TRBV6-1|TRBJ2-7|NA|NA|14
TGTGCCAGCAGGCCCTTCGCGGGGTTGGGCGAGCAGTACTTC
CASRPFAGLGEQYF
>TRBV11-3|TRBJ1-2|NA|TRBD1|13
TGTGCCAGCAGGGACAGGGACGGCTATGGCTACACCTTC
CASRDRDGYGYTF
>TRBV7-2|TRBJ2-1|few|TRBD2|16
TGTGCCAGCAGGCGCAGACTAGCTGGGACCTACAATGAGCAGTTCTTC
CASRRRLAGTYNEQFF
>TRBV15|TRBJ2-1|NA|NA|16
TGTGCCACCAGCAGAGGTTCCCAGCGGGCCTACAATGAGCAGTTCTTC
CATSRGSQRAYNEQFF
>TRBV2|TRBJ2-3|NA|NA|15
TGTGCCAGCAATCCAACGGGATTAAACACAGATACGCAGTATTTT
CASNPTGLNTDTQYF
>TRBV19|TRBJ2-7|NA|NA|14
TGTGCCAGTAGTATCAGCGGGTCCCCCTACGAGCAGTACTTC
CASSISGSPYEQYF
>TRBV18|TRBJ1-4|NA|TRBD1|15
TGTGCCAGCTCACCCGGGACAGCAACTAATGAAAAACTGTTTTTT
CASSPGTATNEKLFF
>TRBV27|TRBJ1-4|many|NA|16
TGTGCCAGCAGTTTACGTATCCATGGGGCTAATGAAAAACTGTTTTTT
CASSLRIHGANEKLFF